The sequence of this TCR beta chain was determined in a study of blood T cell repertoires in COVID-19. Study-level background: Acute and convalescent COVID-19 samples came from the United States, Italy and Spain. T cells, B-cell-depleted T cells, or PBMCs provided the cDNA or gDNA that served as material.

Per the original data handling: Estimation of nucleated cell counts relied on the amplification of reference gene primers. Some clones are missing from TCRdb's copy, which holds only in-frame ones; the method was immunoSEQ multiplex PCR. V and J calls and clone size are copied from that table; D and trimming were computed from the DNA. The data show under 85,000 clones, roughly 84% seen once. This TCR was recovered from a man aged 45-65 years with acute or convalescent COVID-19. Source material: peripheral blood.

CDR3 sequence (DNA): TGCGCCAGCAGTGAGTCAGGGGGGGCCCCAGATACGCAGTATTTT. This translates into CASSESGGAPDTQYF. J is TRBJ2-3 and V is TRBV10-1; a possible D gene is TRBD2 (7 bases). CDR1 WNHNN and CDR2 SYGVQD come from the germline V gene (reference sequence). CDR3 length equals 15 residues. The V and J ends lost 0 bases and 4 bases respectively, with 11 bases between them.